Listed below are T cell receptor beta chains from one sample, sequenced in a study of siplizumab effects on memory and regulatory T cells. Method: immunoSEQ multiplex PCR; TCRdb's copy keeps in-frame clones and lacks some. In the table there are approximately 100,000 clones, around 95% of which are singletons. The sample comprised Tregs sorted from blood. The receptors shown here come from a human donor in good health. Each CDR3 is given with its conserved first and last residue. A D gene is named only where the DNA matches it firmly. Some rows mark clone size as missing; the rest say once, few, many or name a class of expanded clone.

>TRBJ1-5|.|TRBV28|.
TGTGCCAGCAGTCTCCCGGGGACGGAATTCCTGCAGCCCCAGCATTTT
CASSLPGTEFLQPQHF
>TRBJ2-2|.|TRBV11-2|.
TGTGCCAGCAGCTTAGCCAGGGCGAACACCGGGGAGCTGTTTTTT
CASSLARANTGELFF
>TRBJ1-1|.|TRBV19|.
TGTGCCAGTAGTATACCCTTCGTCGGGGGAGCAGCTGAAGCTTTCTTT
CASSIPFVGGAAEAFF
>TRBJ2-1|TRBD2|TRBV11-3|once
TGTGCCAGCAGCCTTTATTCGGGAGGCGCAGCGGGATACAATGAGCAGTTCTTC
CASSLYSGGAAGYNEQFF
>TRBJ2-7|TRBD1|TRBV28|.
TGTGCCAGCAGCCACTCCGGGACAGGTGGTGGAGGGCAGTACTTC
CASSHSGTGGGGQYF
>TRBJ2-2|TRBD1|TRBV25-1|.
TGTGCCAGCAGTGCCCCCGGGACAGGGAACACCGGGGAGCTGTTTTTT
CASSAPGTGNTGELFF
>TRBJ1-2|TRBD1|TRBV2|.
TGTGCCAGCAGGGGGACAGTCCGTGGCTACACCTTC
CASRGTVRGYTF
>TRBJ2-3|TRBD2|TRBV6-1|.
TGTGCCAGCAGCGCGTTAGCGGGAGGGCCAGATACGCAGTATTTT
CASSALAGGPDTQYF
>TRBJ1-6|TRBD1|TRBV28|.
TGTGCCAGCAACCCCCGGCAGGGGGCTAATTCACCCCTCCACTTT
CASNPRQGANSPLHF
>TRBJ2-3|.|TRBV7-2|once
TGTGCCAGCAGCCCAGGGTACGGCTTCCCAATAACAGATACGCAGTATTTT
CASSPGYGFPITDTQYF
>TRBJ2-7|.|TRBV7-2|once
TGTGCCAGCAGCTTCGCATCGGGATTGGGGGCCTCCTACGAGCAGTACTTC
CASSFASGLGASYEQYF
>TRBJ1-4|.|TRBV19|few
TGTGCCAGTAATGATTTAACAGGTGTGAATGAAAAACTGTTTTTT
CASNDLTGVNEKLFF
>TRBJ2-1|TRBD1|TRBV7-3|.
TGTGCCAGCAGCCCTATGGGGACAGGGGGTCGCAATGAGCAGTTCTTC
CASSPMGTGGRNEQFF
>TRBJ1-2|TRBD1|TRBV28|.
TGTGCCAGCAGCTTACAGGGGAGGTATGGCTACACCTTC
CASSLQGRYGYTF
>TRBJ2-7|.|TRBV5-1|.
TGCGCCAGCAGCTTGGGCAGGGCCTACGAGCAGTACTTC
CASSLGRAYEQYF
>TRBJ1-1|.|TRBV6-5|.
TGTGCCAGCAGCCCAACAGGGACTAACACTGAAGCTTTCTTT
CASSPTGTNTEAFF
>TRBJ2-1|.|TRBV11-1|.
TGTGCCAGCAGCTTGACTCCATACAATGAGCAGTTCTTC
CASSLTPYNEQFF
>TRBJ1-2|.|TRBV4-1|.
TGCGCCAGCATGGGGCGCCAGATCTATGGCTACACCTTC
CASMGRQIYGYTF
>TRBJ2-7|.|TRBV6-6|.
TGTGCCAGCAGTCCTCTAGGCTACGAGCAGTACTTC
CASSPLGYEQYF
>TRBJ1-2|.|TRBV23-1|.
TGCGCCAGCAGTCAATCTTCCGATCTTAACTATGGCTACACCTTC
CASSQSSDLNYGYTF
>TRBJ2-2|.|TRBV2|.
TGTGCCAGCAGGCGGAACACCGGGGAGCTGTTTTTT
CASRRNTGELFF
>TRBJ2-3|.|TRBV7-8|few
TGTGCCAGCAGGTTGAACGTCCGCACAGATACGCAGTATTTT
CASRLNVRTDTQYF
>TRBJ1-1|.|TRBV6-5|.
TGTGCCAGCAGCCCGAGAGGGCGGACCACTGAAGCTTTCTTT
CASSPRGRTTEAFF
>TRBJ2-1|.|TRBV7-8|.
TGTGCCAGCAGCTTTACTGGGTTCAGAAAATTCTTC
CASSFTGFRKFF
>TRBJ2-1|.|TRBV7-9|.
TGTGCCAGCAGCCTCACTGGCCTTGGGAGCCACAATGAGCAGTTCTTC
CASSLTGLGSHNEQFF
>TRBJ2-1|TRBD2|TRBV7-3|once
TGTGCCAGCAGCTTCCTGCCAAGGACTAGCGGTCCATACAATGAGCAGTTCTTC
CASSFLPRTSGPYNEQFF
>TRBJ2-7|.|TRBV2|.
TGTGCCAGTAAGGGAGTTTTGAGCTCCTACGAGCAGTACTTC
CASKGVLSSYEQYF
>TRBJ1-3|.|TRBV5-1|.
TGCGCCAGCAGCAGGGCAGGCTCCTCTGGAAACACCATATATTTT
CASSRAGSSGNTIYF
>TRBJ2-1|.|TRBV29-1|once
TGCAGCGTTGACAGGGCGTCCTACAATGAGCAGTTCTTC
CSVDRASYNEQFF
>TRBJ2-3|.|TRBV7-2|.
TGTGCCAGCAGCAGGACTAGCACAGATACGCAGTATTTT
CASSRTSTDTQYF
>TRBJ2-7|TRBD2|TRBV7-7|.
TGTGCCAGCAGCCTCAGCGGGAGCTACGAGCAGTACTTC
CASSLSGSYEQYF
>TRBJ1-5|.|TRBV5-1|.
TGCGCCAGCAGCTTGGGTGTTAGCGGCAATCAGCCCCAGCATTTT
CASSLGVSGNQPQHF
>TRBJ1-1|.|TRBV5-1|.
TGCGCCAGCAGCTTGAGTCGGGTGTTTGGATTGAACACTGAAGCTTTCTTT
CASSLSRVFGLNTEAFF
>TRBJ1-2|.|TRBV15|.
TGTGCCACCAGCAGTGGCCTTGGGGCGTCCCTCTATGGCTACACCTTC
CATSSGLGASLYGYTF
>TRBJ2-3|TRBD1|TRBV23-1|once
TGCGCCAGCAGCAGGGGGCGCACAGATACGCAGTATTTT
CASSRGRTDTQYF
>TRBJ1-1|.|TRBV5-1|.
TGCGCCAGCAGCTTGCAGGGAATGAACACTGAAGCTTTCTTT
CASSLQGMNTEAFF
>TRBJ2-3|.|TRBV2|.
TGTGCCGGCAGTGAAGACAGGCCAGATACGCAGTATTTT
CAGSEDRPDTQYF
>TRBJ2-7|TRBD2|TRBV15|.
TGTGCCACCAGCGTCGATAGCGGGAGGGCCTTCAACGAGCAGTACTTC
CATSVDSGRAFNEQYF
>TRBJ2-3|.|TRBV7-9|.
TGTGCCAGCAGCTTCCAGTTCGATACGCAGTATTTT
CASSFQFDTQYF
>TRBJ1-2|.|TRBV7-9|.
TGTGCCAGCAGCTTAGAGCCCCTCCAGTCCCTCACCTTC
CASSLEPLQSLTF
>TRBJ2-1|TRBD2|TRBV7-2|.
TGTGCCAGCAGCGGAAGCGGGAGATTAATGTACAATGAGCAGTTCTTC
CASSGSGRLMYNEQFF
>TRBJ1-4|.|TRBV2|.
TGTGCCAGCAGTGGAGTTTTTGAAAAACTGTTTTTT
CASSGVFEKLFF
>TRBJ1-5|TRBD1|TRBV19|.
TGTGCCAGTAGTGAGACCGGGACAGGGGTTAATAATCAGCCCCAGCATTTT
CASSETGTGVNNQPQHF
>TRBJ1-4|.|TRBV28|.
TGTGCCAGCATTGGGGCGGCCCAATATGCAACTAGTGAAAAACTGTTTTTT
CASIGAAQYATSEKLFF
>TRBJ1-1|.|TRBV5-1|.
TGCGCCAGCAGCTTGGGGGATCGGGCTTTCTTT
CASSLGDRAFF
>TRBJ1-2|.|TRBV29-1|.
TGCAGCGTGCGGGGGGAGCTTGCTGGCTACACCTTC
CSVRGELAGYTF
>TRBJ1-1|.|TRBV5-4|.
TGTGCCAGCAGGTCCTGGGGGAACACTGAAGCTTTCTTT
CASRSWGNTEAFF
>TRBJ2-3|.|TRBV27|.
TGTGCCAGCAGCAGACCCCCCGGGTTTGGCACAGATACGCAGTATTTT
CASSRPPGFGTDTQYF
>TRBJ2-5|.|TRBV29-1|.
TGCAGCGTTGAGAGGACCCGCCAGGAGACCCAGTACTTC
CSVERTRQETQYF